A single sample is the source of the 19 T cell receptor beta chains below, sequenced in a study of blood T cell repertoires in COVID-19. This table comes from immunoSEQ multiplex PCR, and its TCRdb copy is limited to in-frame clones, with some not included. The data hold approximately 170,000 clones, with more than 75% observed a single time. The sequenced sample was peripheral blood. The origin of the receptors is a man aged 18 to 30 with active or convalescent COVID-19.

The chain links TRBV6-6 to TRBJ1-1, with 10 nucleotides matching TRBD1. This CDR3 has 16 residues. The germline V gene has CDR1 MNHNY and CDR2 SVGAGI (reference sequence). Unmatched junction bases numbered 6, after V lost 0 bases and J lost 5 bases. The CDR3 spells CASSYSLDRGITEAFF. The CDR3 DNA is TGTGCCAGCAGTTACTCGTTGGACAGGGGGATTACTGAAGCTTTCTTT.

This rearrangement joins TRBV2 to TRBJ2-1; TRBD1 might be the D (5 bases). There are 16 residues in the CDR3. The germline V and J ends were trimmed by 2 bases and 2 bases, with 13 bases remaining between them. Germline V gene lookup returns CDR1 SNHLY and CDR2 FYNNEI. DNA for the CDR3: TGTGCCAGCAGTGAATTGGGGCTAGGCGCCTACAATGAGCAGTTCTTC. It translates to CASSELGLGAYNEQFF.

This chain joins TRBV10-1 and TRBJ2-2; 8 bases fit TRBD2. The J segment lost 4 bases and the V segment lost 6 bases, leaving 10 bases of the junction unmatched. The length of the CDR3 is 16 residues. From germline, CDR1 is WNHNN and CDR2 SYGVQD (reference sequence). As DNA, the CDR3 is TGCGCCAGCAGACCTATAGCGGGGAGCTTCACCGGGGAGCTGTTTTTT. This sequence encodes CASRPIAGSFTGELFF.

This chain links TRBV6-5 with TRBJ1-5; 9 bases line up with TRBD1. CDR3 length equals 15 residues. The V gene end was trimmed by 5 bases and the J gene end by 2 bases; junction bases not matched to a gene: 4. Germline-derived CDR1 and CDR2 are MNHEY and SVGAGI. The CDR3 DNA sequence: TGTGCCAGCAGTCGGGACAGGGCCGGCAATCAGCCCCAGCATTTT. Its protein product is CASSRDRAGNQPQHF.

The chain is built from TRBV5-1 and TRBJ1-6; tentative D call: TRBD1 (6 bases). The CDR3 loop spans 15 amino acids. Germline V gene lookup returns CDR1 SGHRS and CDR2 YFSETQ. With 10 bases removed from V and 5 bases from J, the gap between germline ends came to 19 bases. The CDR3 region is CALQGYIADNSPLHF. The CDR3, as DNA: TGCGCCTTACAGGGCTACATTGCAGATAATTCACCCCTCCACTTT.

The rearrangement joins TRBV5-1 to TRBJ2-1; TRBD2 is a possible D gene (5 bases). The CDR3 runs 14 residues. Germline CDR1 is SGHRS and CDR2 is YFSETQ. Trimming pared 2 bases from V and 6 bases from J, leaving 12 bases between. The CDR3 nucleotides read TGCGCCAGCAGCTTAGGTCCGGGATCCAATGAGCAGTTCTTC. This translates into CASSLGPGSNEQFF.

CDR3 residues: CATRGLFTGELFF. CDR3 sequence (DNA): TGTGCCACCCGGGGACTCTTTACCGGGGAGCTGTTTTTT. The chain combines TRBV27 with TRBJ2-2, with D possibly TRBD2 on 6 matching bases. This CDR3 contains 13 residues. Trimming removed 10 bases at V and 5 bases at J, with 14 bases between. Germline values: CDR1 MNHEY, CDR2 SMNVEV (reference sequence).

The chain carries TRBV2 and TRBJ1-5; TRBD1 might be the D (6 bases). The CDR3 spans 15 residues. Germline assignment: CDR1 SNHLY and CDR2 FYNNEI. V was clipped by 6 bases and J by 0 bases, with 12 bases between them. The CDR3 region is CASRHREFSNQPQHF. The CDR3 DNA reads as TGTGCCAGCAGGCACAGGGAATTTAGCAATCAGCCCCAGCATTTT.

The V gene is TRBV7-9, the J gene TRBJ1-1; the D gene is possibly TRBD1 (5 bases). CDR1 and CDR2 (germline): SEHNR, FQNEAQ (reference sequence). V was cut by 11 bases and J by 1 base, with 14 bases left in between. CDR3 size: 13 residues. The CDR3 loop reads CAGLAGPNTEAFF. In nucleotides, the CDR3 is TGTGCCGGTCTGGCGGGACCGAACACTGAAGCTTTCTTT.

This chain links TRBV4-3 with TRBJ2-6, with D possibly TRBD2 on 5 matching bases. The V gene lost 1 base and the J gene lost 4 bases, with 17 bases spanning the gap. The CDR3 runs 18 residues. Germline V CDR1 and CDR2: LGHNA, YSLEER. The DNA of the CDR3 is TGCGCCAGCAGCCAAGTTGGAGGTGATGGATCCGGGGCCAACGTCCTGACTTTC. Its translation is CASSQVGGDGSGANVLTF.

The V call is TRBV2, the J call TRBJ1-5; 7 bases align to TRBD1. J gave up 4 bases and V 8 bases, and 5 bases lay outside the gene matches. CDR3 length equals 13 residues. Germline CDR1 reads SNHLY; CDR2 reads FYNNEI. CDR3 in amino acids: CASGDRLNQPQHF. The CDR3 nucleotides are TGTGCCAGCGGGGACAGACTAAATCAGCCCCAGCATTTT.

J is TRBJ1-1 and V is TRBV3-1 (or the pseudogene TRBV3-2); 9 nucleotides match TRBD1. The J segment lost 4 bases and the V segment lost 3 bases, leaving 9 bases of the junction unmatched. From germline, CDR1 is LGHDT and CDR2 YNNKEL (reference sequence). The CDR3 extends over 16 amino acids. CDR3 loop: CASSQVPGQGTTEAFF. The DNA of the CDR3 is TGTGCCAGCAGCCAGGTCCCGGGACAGGGAACCACTGAAGCTTTCTTT.

This clone was picked up a small number of times. DNA of the CDR3: TGTGCCAGCAGCTTGGGTGGGCAGGTGTACAATGAGCAGTTCTTC. Protein sequence: CASSLGGQVYNEQFF. The V call is TRBV7-2, the J call TRBJ2-1, with no clear D. Germline lookup yields CDR1 SGHTA and CDR2 FQGNSA. V dropped 3 bases and J dropped 4 bases, with 13 bases sitting between them. CDR3 size: 15 residues.

CDR3: CASSLGNDRGEQYF. The CDR3, as DNA: TGTGCCAGCAGCTTGGGTAATGATAGGGGCGAGCAGTACTTC. The J gene is TRBJ2-7, the V gene TRBV5-4; maybe TRBD1 (5 bases). With 0 bases removed from V and 6 bases from J, the gap between germline ends came to 13 bases. The CDR3 extends over 14 amino acids. Per the germline V gene, CDR1 is SGHNT and CDR2 is YYREEE (reference sequence).

This chain joins TRBV19 and TRBJ2-2; possible D gene TRBD1, 6 bases. CDR1 and CDR2 (germline): LNHDA, SQIVND (reference sequence). The CDR3 loop spans 16 amino acids. Trimming left V 3 bases short and J 6 bases short, with 17 bases between. The CDR3: CASSMDRPAGAGELFF. For the CDR3, the DNA is TGTGCCAGTAGTATGGATCGTCCAGCAGGGGCCGGGGAGCTGTTTTTT.

The gene calls are TRBV7-9 and TRBJ2-7, with 7 bases aligning to TRBD1. Germline lookup yields CDR1 SEHNR and CDR2 FQNEAQ (reference sequence). The J segment lost 5 bases and the V segment lost 3 bases, leaving 4 bases of the junction unmatched. There are 13 residues in the CDR3. CDR3 sequence: CASSFRDSHEQYV. The CDR3 DNA follows: TGTGCCAGCAGCTTCAGGGACAGCCACGAGCAGTACGTC.

The V call is TRBV2, the J call TRBJ1-5, with TRBD1 matching over 8 bases. The CDR3 loop spans 16 amino acids. Germline V lookup: CDR1 SNHLY, CDR2 FYNNEI. Germline trimming cut 6 bases from V and 7 bases from J; bases unmatched to any gene: 14. CDR3 nucleotides: TGTGCCAGCAGCGTTCCCCAGACAGGGGTGGTCCAGCCCCAGCATTTT. Amino acids: CASSVPQTGVVQPQHF.

The rearrangement uses TRBV7-8 and TRBJ1-4; maybe TRBD1 (5 bases). The ends were cut back, 5 bases at V and 8 bases at J, with 18 bases in the middle. This CDR3 comprises 15 residues. From germline, CDR1 is SGHVS and CDR2 FQNEAQ. The CDR3 bases are TGTGCCAGCAGCGGTACAGGCGTTGATATCGAAAAACTGTTTTTT. Its protein product is CASSGTGVDIEKLFF.

This clone has just one count. The chain couples TRBV5-5 to TRBJ1-5; D possibly corresponds to TRBD1 (6 bases). V lost 1 base to trimming and J lost 6 bases, with 11 bases between them. CDR3 size: 14 residues. Germline V gene data show CDR1 as SGHKS and CDR2 as YYEKEE (reference sequence). The CDR3 DNA is TGTGCCAGCAGCTTGACAGGGAGGGCTCAGCCCCAGCATTTT. As protein: CASSLTGRAQPQHF.